This TCR beta chain is drawn from a study of post-analysis software for immune sequencing data. Study-wide findings and caveats: Controls' normalized Chao1 diversity significantly exceeded that of multiple sclerosis patients. Comparison of patients with controls showed roughly five TRBV segments more frequent in patients, TRBV5-6, TRBV5-1 and TRBV20-1 among them.

Libraries were made from TCR beta cDNA, and they carried unique molecular identifiers. TCRdb re-analysed the PCR reads in MiXCR, keeping a single row per CDR3 protein. The sample shows about 460,000 distinct CDR3 sequences, over 35% of them seen only once. With respect to this clonotype: Its antigen is still unknown.

Germline CDR1 reads DFQATT; CDR2 reads SNEGSKA (reference sequence). Unmatched junction bases numbered 13, after V lost 6 bases and J lost 4 bases. The CDR3 runs 15 residues. Sequencing used blood. J is TRBJ2-3 and V is TRBV20-1, with 7 bases identical to TRBD1. The sequence came from a girl aged 10-17 years with multiple sclerosis. CDR3 residues: CSARFPGQLADTQYF. The CDR3 DNA is TGCAGTGCGAGATTTCCGGGACAGCTGGCAGATACGCAGTATTTT.